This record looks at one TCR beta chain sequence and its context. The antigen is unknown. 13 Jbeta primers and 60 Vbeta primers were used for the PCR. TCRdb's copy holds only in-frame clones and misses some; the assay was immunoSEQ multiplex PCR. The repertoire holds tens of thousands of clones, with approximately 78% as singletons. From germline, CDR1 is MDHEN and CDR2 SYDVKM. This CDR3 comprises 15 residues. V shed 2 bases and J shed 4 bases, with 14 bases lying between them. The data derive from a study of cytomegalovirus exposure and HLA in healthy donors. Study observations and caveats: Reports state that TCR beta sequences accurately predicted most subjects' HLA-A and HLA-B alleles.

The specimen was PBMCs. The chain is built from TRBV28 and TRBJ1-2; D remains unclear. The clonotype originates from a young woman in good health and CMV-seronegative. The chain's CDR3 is CASSLEPITVYGYTF. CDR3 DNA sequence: TGTGCCAGCAGTTTAGAGCCCATTACCGTCTATGGCTACACCTTC.